This TCR beta chain appears in the sequencing data of a study of T-cell reconstitution after alpha-beta-depleted transplantation in children. In this sample, this clonotype turned up many times. For TCRbeta, the library was prepared with unique molecular identifiers. A single record per CDR3 protein comes from TCRdb applying MiXCR to the PCR reads. The sample carries over 200,000 distinct CDR3 sequences, approximately 9.5% recorded once. The CDR3 consists of 14 residues. The germline V gene encodes CDR1 SGHRS and CDR2 YFSETQ. Trimming took off 2 bases at V and 1 base at J, with 8 bases between the two ends.

The clonotype comes from a human donor who donated a stem cell graft to a child with acute lymphoblastic leukemia. The starting material was PBMCs from the stem cell graft donor, obtained from the stem cell graft. The chain has TRBV5-1 and TRBJ2-3; unclear D gene. DNA for the CDR3: TGCGCCAGCAGCTTACGTAAGGGCACAGATACGCAGTATTTT. Its protein product is CASSLRKGTDTQYF.